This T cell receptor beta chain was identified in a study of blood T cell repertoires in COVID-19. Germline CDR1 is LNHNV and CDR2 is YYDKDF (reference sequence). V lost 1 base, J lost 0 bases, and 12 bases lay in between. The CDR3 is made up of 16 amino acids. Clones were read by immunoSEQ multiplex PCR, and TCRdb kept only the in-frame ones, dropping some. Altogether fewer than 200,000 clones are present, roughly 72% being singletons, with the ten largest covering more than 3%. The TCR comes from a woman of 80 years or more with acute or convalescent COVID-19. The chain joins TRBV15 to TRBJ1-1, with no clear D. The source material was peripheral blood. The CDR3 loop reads CATSRGATYMNTEAFF. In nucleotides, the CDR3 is TGTGCCACCAGCAGAGGGGCAACCTACATGAACACTGAAGCTTTCTTT.